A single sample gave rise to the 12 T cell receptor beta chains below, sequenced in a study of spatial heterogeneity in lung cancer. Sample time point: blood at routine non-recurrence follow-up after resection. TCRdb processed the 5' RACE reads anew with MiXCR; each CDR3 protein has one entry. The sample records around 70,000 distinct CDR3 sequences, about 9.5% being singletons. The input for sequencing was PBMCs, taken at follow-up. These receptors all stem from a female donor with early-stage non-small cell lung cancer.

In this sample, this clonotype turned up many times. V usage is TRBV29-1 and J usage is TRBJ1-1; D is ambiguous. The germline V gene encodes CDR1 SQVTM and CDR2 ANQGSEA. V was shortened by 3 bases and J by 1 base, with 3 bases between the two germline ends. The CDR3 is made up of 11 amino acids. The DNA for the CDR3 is TGCAGCGTTGATCGGAACACTGAAGCTTTCTTT. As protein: CSVDRNTEAFF.

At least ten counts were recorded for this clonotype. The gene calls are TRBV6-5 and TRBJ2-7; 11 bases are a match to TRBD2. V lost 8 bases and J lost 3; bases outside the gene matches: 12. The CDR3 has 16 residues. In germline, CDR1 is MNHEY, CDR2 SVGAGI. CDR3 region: CASSLAGGLGSYEQYF. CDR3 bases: TGTGCCAGCTCCCTAGCGGGAGGACTCGGTAGCTACGAGCAGTACTTC.

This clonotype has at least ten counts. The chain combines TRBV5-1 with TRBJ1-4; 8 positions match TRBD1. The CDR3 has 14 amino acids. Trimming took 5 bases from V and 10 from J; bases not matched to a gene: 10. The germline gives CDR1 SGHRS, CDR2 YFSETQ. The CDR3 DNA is TGCGCCAGCAGAGTCCGGACAGGGCCGGGAAAACTGTTTTTT. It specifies CASRVRTGPGKLFF.

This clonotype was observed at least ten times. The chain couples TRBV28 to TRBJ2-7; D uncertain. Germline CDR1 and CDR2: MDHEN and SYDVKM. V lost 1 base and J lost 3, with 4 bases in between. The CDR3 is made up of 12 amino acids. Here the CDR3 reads CASSLLNYEQYF. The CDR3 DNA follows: TGTGCCAGCAGTTTATTAAACTACGAGCAGTACTTC.

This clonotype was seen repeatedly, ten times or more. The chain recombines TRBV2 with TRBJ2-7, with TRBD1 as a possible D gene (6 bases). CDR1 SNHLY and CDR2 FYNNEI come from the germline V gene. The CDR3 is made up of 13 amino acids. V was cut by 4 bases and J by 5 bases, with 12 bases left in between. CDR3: CASSVTGKDEQYF. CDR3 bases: TGTGCCAGCAGTGTAACAGGGAAAGACGAGCAGTACTTC. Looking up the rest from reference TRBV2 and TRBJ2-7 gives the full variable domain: EPEVTQTPSHQVTQMGQEVILRCVPISNHLYFYWYRQILGQKVEFLVSFYNNEISEKSEIFDDQFSVERPDGSNFTLKIRSTKLEDSAMYFCASSVTGKDEQYFGPGTRLTVT.

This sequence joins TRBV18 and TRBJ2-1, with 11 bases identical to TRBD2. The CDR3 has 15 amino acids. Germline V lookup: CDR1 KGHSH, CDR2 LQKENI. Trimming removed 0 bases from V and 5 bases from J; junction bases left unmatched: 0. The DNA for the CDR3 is TGTGCCAGCTCACCACCGACTAGCGGGAACAATGAGCAGTTCTTC. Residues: CASSPPTSGNNEQFF.

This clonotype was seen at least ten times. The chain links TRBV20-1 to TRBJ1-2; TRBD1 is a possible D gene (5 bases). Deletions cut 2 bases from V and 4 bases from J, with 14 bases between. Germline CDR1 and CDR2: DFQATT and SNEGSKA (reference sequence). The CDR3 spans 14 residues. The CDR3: CSARQTGRLYGYTF. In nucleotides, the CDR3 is TGCAGTGCTAGACAGACGGGACGGCTCTATGGCTACACCTTC.

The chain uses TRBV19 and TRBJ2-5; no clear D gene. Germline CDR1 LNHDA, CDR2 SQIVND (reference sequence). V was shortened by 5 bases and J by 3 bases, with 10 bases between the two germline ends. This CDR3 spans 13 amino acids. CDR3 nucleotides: TGTGCCAGTAGTGGGCAGGTCGAAGAGACCCAGTACTTC. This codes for CASSGQVEETQYF. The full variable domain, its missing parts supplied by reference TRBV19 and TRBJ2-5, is DGGITQSPKYLFRKEGQNVTLSCEQNLNHDAMYWYRQDPGQGLRLIYYSQIVNDFQKGDIAEGYSVSREKKESFPLTVTSAQKNPTAFYLCASSGQVEETQYFGPGTRLLVL.

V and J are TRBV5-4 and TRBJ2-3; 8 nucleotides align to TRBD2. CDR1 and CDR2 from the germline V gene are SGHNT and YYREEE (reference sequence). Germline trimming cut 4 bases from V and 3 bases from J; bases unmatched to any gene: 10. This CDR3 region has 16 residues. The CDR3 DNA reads TGTGCCAGCAGCCCTGGGATAGCGGGGCTAACAGATACGCAGTATTTT. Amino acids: CASSPGIAGLTDTQYF.

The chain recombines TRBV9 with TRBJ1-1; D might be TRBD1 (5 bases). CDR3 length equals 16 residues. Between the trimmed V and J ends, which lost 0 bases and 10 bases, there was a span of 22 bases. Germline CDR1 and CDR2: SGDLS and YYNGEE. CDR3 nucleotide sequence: TGTGCCAGCAGCGTAGGGGCTTTGGCACCCCCTAGGGGAGCTTTCTTT. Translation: CASSVGALAPPRGAFF.

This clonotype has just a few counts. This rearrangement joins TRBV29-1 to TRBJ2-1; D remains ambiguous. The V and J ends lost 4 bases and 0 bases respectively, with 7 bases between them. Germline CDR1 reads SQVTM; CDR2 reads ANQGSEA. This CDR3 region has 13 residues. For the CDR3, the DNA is TGCAGCGTTGGGAGCAACTCCTACAATGAGCAGTTCTTC. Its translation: CSVGSNSYNEQFF.

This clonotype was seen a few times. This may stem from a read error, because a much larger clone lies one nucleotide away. The CDR3 DNA is TGCGCCGGCAGCTACGGACAGGCCGGGGAGCTGTTTTTT. This encodes CAGSYGQAGELFF. This rearrangement joins TRBV5-1 to TRBJ2-2, with 7 bases lining up with TRBD1. The CDR3 has 13 amino acids. Germline assignment: CDR1 SGHRS and CDR2 YFSETQ.